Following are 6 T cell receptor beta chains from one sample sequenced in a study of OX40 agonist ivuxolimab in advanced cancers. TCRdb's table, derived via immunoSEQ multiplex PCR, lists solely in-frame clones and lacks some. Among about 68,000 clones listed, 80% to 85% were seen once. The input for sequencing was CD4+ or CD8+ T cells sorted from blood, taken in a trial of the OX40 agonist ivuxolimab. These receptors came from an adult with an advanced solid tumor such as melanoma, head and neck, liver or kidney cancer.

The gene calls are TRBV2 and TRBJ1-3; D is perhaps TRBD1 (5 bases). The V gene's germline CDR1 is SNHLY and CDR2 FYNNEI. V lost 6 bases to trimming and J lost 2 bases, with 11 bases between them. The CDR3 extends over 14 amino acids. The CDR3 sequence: CASRAGRTGNTIYF. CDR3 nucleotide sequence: TGTGCCAGCAGGGCAGGGCGCACTGGAAACACCATATATTTT.

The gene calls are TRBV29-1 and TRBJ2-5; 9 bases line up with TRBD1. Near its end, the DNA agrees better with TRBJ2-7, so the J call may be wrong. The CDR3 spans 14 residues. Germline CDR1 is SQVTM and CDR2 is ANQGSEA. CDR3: CSAAGTGLRDEQYF. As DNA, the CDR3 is TGCAGCGCGGCAGGGACAGGGTTAAGGGACGAGCAGTACTTC.

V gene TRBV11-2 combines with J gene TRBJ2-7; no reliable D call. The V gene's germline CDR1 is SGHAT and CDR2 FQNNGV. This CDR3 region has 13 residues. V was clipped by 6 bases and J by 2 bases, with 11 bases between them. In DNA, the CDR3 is TGTGCCAGCAGAGGCTCTCCCGCCTACGAGCAGTACTTC. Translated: CASRGSPAYEQYF.

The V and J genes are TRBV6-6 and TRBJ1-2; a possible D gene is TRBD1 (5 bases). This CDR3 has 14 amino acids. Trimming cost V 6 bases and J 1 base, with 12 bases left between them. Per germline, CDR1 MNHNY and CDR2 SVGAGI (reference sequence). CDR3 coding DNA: TGTGCCAGCAGAGAGGGGACGGTTAACTATGGCTACACCTTC. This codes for CASREGTVNYGYTF.

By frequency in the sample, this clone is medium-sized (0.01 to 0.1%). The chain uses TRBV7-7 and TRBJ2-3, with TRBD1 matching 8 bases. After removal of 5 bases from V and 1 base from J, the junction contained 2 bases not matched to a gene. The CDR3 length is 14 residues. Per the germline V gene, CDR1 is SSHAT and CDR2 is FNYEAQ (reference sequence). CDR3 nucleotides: TGTGCCAGCAGCCCGACAGGGGGCACAGATACGCAGTATTTT. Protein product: CASSPTGGTDTQYF.

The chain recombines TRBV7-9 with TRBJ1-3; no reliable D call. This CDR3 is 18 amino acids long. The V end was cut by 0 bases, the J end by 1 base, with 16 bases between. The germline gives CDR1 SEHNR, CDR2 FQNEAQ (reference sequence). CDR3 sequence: CASSLAAQRGFSGNTIYF. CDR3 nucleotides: TGTGCCAGCAGCTTAGCAGCACAGCGCGGGTTTTCTGGAAACACCATATATTTT.